This T cell receptor (beta chain) was documented in a study of blood T cells in healthy people across ages. Study-level points and caveats: TCR beta diversity per million T cells fell roughly linearly with age. Diversity estimates from one million T cells were considered underestimates.

Each donor had around 10 milliliters of peripheral blood drawn. A second roughly 7 to 11 cycle PCR used barcoded and J-beta primers. TCRdb called the 5' RACE reads again in MiXCR, with one record for every CDR3 protein. Among over 550,000 distinct CDR3 sequences, around 31% were seen once, and the ten largest hold roughly 14%. Turning to this clonotype: Its antigen remains unknown. This may come from a read error, since a much larger clone is one base off.

Germline V gives CDR1 GTSNPN, CDR2 SVGIG (reference sequence). The CDR3 runs 13 residues. Germline trimming cut 3 bases from V and 4 bases from J; bases unmatched to any gene: 5. The V call is TRBV30, the J call TRBJ2-7; 8 bases map to TRBD2. Sequencing used blood. The receptor's source is a woman older than 75 in good health. CDR3 protein: CAWRRGASYEQYF. The CDR3 region has the DNA TGTGCCTGGAGGCGGGGGGCGAGTTACGAGCAGTACTTC.